In this sample, the clone carrying this TCR beta chain turned up a few times. CD4+ naive, central memory, regulatory and stem cell-like memory subsets were isolated by sorting on CD45RO/CCR7/CD25/CD127/CD95/CD27. These data come from a study of beta chain features in type 1 diabetes. Study information: No age, gender or cell yield differences were seen between patients and healthy donors.

V shed 5 bases, J shed 3 bases, and the junction held 9 bases outside the gene matches. Per germline, CDR1 ENHRY and CDR2 SYGVKD. The CDR3 extends over 16 amino acids. Expressed TCRB transcripts were sequenced, since all the RNA that had been isolated was reverse transcribed. Method: immunoSEQ multiplex PCR; TCRdb's copy keeps in-frame clones and lacks some. The sample lists 860,000 or so clones, roughly 17% occurring once. This chain connects TRBV10-3 to TRBJ2-2, with TRBD2 matching over 7 bases. The sequence was collected from a woman aged 18-29 years in good health. The material sequenced was naive CD4+ T cells from blood. The CDR3 bases are TGTGCCATCAGTATCGGCACTAGCGCGTACACCGGGGAGCTGTTTTTT. Its translation is CAISIGTSAYTGELFF.